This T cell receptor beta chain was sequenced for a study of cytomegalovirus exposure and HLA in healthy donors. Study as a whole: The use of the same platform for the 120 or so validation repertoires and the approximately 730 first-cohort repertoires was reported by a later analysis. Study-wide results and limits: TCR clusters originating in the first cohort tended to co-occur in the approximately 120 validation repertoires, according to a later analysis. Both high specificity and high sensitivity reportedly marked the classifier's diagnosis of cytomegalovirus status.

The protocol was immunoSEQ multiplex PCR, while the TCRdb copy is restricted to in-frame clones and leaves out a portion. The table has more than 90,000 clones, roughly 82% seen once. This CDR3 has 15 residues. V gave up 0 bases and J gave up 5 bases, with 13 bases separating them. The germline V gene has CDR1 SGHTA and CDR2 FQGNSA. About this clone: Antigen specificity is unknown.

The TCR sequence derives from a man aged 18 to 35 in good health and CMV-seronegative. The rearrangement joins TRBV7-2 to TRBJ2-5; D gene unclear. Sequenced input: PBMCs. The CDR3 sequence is CASSLARHPSETQYF. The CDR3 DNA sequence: TGTGCCAGCAGCTTAGCGAGACACCCGTCGGAGACCCAGTACTTC.